What follows are 17 T cell receptor beta chains derived from one specimen sequenced in a study of early T cells in non-severe SARS-CoV-2 infection. TCRdb re-analysed the 5' RACE reads in MiXCR, keeping a single row per CDR3 protein. The repertoire includes 53,000 or so distinct CDR3 sequences, about 7.8% of them detected once, and approximately 6.3% sits in the top ten. The sample comprised whole blood. The receptors were sampled from an adult who was a healthcare worker with PCR-confirmed SARS-CoV-2 infection or an uninfected control (not recorded which).

In this sample, this clonotype turned up many times. The J gene is TRBJ1-1, the V gene TRBV19; D gene unclear. Trimming stripped 1 base from V and 4 bases from J, with 10 bases between. CDR1 and CDR2 (germline): LNHDA, SQIVND (reference sequence). This CDR3 has 14 residues. The CDR3 reads CASSIVGGSTEAFF. The CDR3 DNA reads TGTGCCAGTAGTATAGTAGGAGGGTCCACTGAAGCTTTCTTT.

This clonotype was counted between two and nine times. The rearrangement links TRBV12-3 or TRBV12-4 to TRBJ2-1, with 9 bases fitting TRBD1. The V gene end was trimmed by 7 bases and the J gene end by 3 bases; junction bases not matched to a gene: 10. The CDR3 loop spans 16 amino acids. The CDR3 loop reads CASNKARTGVYNEQFF. The CDR3 DNA follows: TGTGCCAGCAACAAAGCAAGGACAGGGGTCTACAATGAGCAGTTCTTC.

The table lists this clonotype with a few counts. CDR3 amino acids: CASSSRQGDSPLHF. The DNA for the CDR3 is TGTGCCAGCAGTTCCCGACAGGGGGATTCACCCCTCCACTTT. V is TRBV6-5 and J is TRBJ1-6, with 9 bases lining up with TRBD1. Germline loops: CDR1 MNHEY, CDR2 SVGAGI. CDR3 length equals 14 residues. Trimming took 4 bases from V and 8 from J; bases not matched to a gene: 3.

This clonotype was picked up many times. The V and J genes are TRBV20-1 and TRBJ2-2; D not certain. The germline CDR1 and CDR2 sequences are DFQATT and SNEGSKA (reference sequence). The CDR3 consists of 13 residues. V dropped 6 bases and J dropped 2 bases, with 10 bases sitting between them. Here the CDR3 DNA reads TGCAGTGCCCCGACTCCTAACACCGGGGAGCTGTTTTTT. Translating it yields CSAPTPNTGELFF.

This clonotype was detected many times. This chain connects TRBV7-9 to TRBJ1-1; D is unresolved. The germline V gene has CDR1 SEHNR and CDR2 FQNEAQ (reference sequence). This CDR3 spans 13 amino acids. V lost 2 bases and J lost 3, with 7 bases in between. DNA for the CDR3: TGTGCCAGCAGCTTAACCGGGGACACTGAAGCTTTCTTT. This codes for CASSLTGDTEAFF. Combining the CDR3 with reference TRBV7-9 and TRBJ1-1 gives the whole variable domain DTGVSQNPRHKITKRGQNVTFRCDPISEHNRLYWYRQTLGQGPEFLTYFQNEAQLEKSRLLSDRFSAERPKGSFSTLEIQRTEQGDSAMYLCASSLTGDTEAFFGQGTRLTVV.

This clonotype was counted ten times or more. J is TRBJ2-3 and V is TRBV6-6, with 7 bases that match TRBD1. This CDR3 is built from 14 residues. Losses at the gene ends were 6 bases for V and 0 bases for J; bases not matched to a gene: 3. CDR1 and CDR2 (germline): MNHNY, SVGAGI (reference sequence). The CDR3 sequence: CASRGQTSTDTQYF. CDR3 nucleotides: TGTGCCAGCAGGGGACAGACTAGCACAGATACGCAGTATTTT.

This clonotype was recorded at least ten times. The chain couples TRBV27 to TRBJ2-7, with D uncertain. Germline V lookup: CDR1 MNHEY, CDR2 SMNVEV (reference sequence). The CDR3 runs to 12 residues. Deletions cut 2 bases from V and 7 bases from J, with 9 bases between. Written as DNA, the CDR3 is TGTGCCAGCAGTTTAGTATCCGGGGAGCAGTACTTC. Encoded protein: CASSLVSGEQYF.

This clonotype was seen only a few times. The rearrangement links TRBV14 to TRBJ2-3, with D uncertain. Germline V gives CDR1 SGHDN, CDR2 FVKESK. This CDR3 is 12 amino acids long. Trimming left V 0 bases short and J 6 bases short, with 4 bases between. The CDR3 region has the DNA TGTGCCAGCAGCCAAGATTGGGATACGCAGTATTTT. Translation gives CASSQDWDTQYF.

This rearrangement joins TRBV12-3 or TRBV12-4 to TRBJ1-5, with D hard to call. Trimming removed 7 bases from V and 1 base from J, with 8 bases in between. CDR3 length: 13 residues. The CDR3 DNA reads as TGTGCCAGCAACGACTTGAGCAATCAGCCCCAGCATTTT. Translating it yields CASNDLSNQPQHF.

This clonotype was seen repeatedly, ten times or more. V is TRBV5-1 and J is TRBJ1-1; 11 bases match TRBD1. Germline CDR1 and CDR2: SGHRS and YFSETQ. Losses at the gene ends were 3 bases for V and 0 bases for J; bases not matched to a gene: 4. The CDR3 consists of 16 residues. CDR3 sequence reads: CASSWTGGTVNTEAFF. In nucleotides, the CDR3 is TGCGCCAGCAGCTGGACAGGGGGCACGGTGAACACTGAAGCTTTCTTT.

With respect to this clonotype: One base away lies a much larger clone, so this may be a sequencing read error. The rearrangement links TRBV29-1 to TRBJ2-2; D is perhaps TRBD2 (5 bases). The CDR3 sequence is 14 residues long. From germline, CDR1 is SQVTM and CDR2 ANQGSEA. CDR3 DNA: TGCAGCGTCCAGACATGGCTGAACACCGGGGTGCTGTTTTTT. Protein product: CSVQTWLNTGVLFF.

This clonotype was observed at least ten times. V usage is TRBV16 and J usage is TRBJ1-5, with a tentative D call TRBD1 (5 bases). Germline V gene sequence: CDR1 KGHSY, CDR2 FQNENV. This CDR3 contains 14 residues. Trimming pared 2 bases from V and 5 bases from J, leaving 10 bases between. As DNA, the CDR3 is TGTGCCAGCAGCCAAGTGGGGGGGGATCAGCCCCAGCATTTT. It codes for CASSQVGGDQPQHF.

This clonotype was picked up a small number of times. The genes are TRBV14 and TRBJ2-2; the match to TRBD1 covers 7 bases. This CDR3 contains 17 residues. CDR1 is SGHDN and CDR2 is FVKESK in the germline V gene. V lost 3 bases to trimming and J lost 0 bases; unmatched junction nucleotides: 7. The CDR3 spells CASSHSLTGANTGELFF. Written as DNA, the CDR3 is TGTGCCAGCAGCCACTCTCTTACAGGGGCGAACACCGGGGAGCTGTTTTTT.

The chain couples TRBV11-2 to TRBJ2-7; 10 bases are shared with TRBD2. Germline CDR1 SGHAT, CDR2 FQNNGV. Trimming removed 5 bases from V and 5 bases from J; junction bases left unmatched: 9. The CDR3 is 15 residues long. CDR3 nucleotides: TGTGCCAGCAGCCCAACTGTAGCGGGGGGTAACGAGCAGTACTTC. Amino acids: CASSPTVAGGNEQYF.

For the CDR3, the DNA is TGCAGTGCCGAGTTCACAGATACGCAGTATTTT. It encodes CSAEFTDTQYF. V is TRBV20-1 and J is TRBJ2-3; D is undetermined. Trimming shortened V by 6 bases and J by 2 bases, and 6 bases separated the two germline ends. CDR1 and CDR2 (germline): DFQATT, SNEGSKA (reference sequence). The CDR3 is 11 amino acids.

In its sample, this clonotype was seen a few times. The chain uses TRBV20-1 and TRBJ1-1; 9 nucleotides line up with TRBD1. The germline gives CDR1 DFQATT, CDR2 SNEGSKA (reference sequence). The CDR3 is 13 amino acids. V shed 6 bases, J shed 1 base, and the junction held 3 bases outside the gene matches. This CDR3 reads CSAQTGGNTEAFF. The CDR3 DNA reads TGCAGTGCCCAGACAGGGGGGAACACTGAAGCTTTCTTT.

This clonotype was detected a few times. This chain links TRBV11-2 with TRBJ2-3, with D unresolved. The V gene's germline CDR1 is SGHAT and CDR2 FQNNGV. The CDR3 is 13 residues long. Trimming cost V 5 bases and J 3 bases, with 9 bases left between them. The CDR3 DNA reads as TGTGCCAGCAGCCCCAGATGGACAGATACGCAGTATTTT. Amino acids: CASSPRWTDTQYF.